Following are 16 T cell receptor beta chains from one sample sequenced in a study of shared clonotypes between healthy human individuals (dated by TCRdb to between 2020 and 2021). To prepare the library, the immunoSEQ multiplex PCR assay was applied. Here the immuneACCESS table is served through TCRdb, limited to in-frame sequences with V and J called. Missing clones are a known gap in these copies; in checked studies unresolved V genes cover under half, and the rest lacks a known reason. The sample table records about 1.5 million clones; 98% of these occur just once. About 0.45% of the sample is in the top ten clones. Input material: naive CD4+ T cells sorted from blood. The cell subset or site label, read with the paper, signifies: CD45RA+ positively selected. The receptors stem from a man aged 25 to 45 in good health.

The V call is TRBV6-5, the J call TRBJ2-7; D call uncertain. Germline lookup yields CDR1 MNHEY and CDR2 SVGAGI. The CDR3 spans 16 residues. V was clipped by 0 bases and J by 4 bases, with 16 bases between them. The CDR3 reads CASSYSKSWGSYEQYF. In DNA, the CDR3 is TGTGCCAGCAGTTACTCCAAGTCTTGGGGATCATACGAGCAGTACTTC.

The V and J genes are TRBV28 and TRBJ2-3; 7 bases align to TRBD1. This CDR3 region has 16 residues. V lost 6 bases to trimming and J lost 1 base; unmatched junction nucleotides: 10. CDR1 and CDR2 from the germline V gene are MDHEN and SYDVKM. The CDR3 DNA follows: TGTGCCAGCAGACCCACGACAGGGATGGGCACAGATACGCAGTATTTT. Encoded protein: CASRPTTGMGTDTQYF.

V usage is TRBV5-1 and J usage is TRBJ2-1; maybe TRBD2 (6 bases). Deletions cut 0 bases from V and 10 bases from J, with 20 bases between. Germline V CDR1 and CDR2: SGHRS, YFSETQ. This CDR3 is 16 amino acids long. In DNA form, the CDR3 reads TGCGCCAGCAGCTTGGTTACTAGCATCCCCCTTGGGGAGCAGTTCTTC. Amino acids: CASSLVTSIPLGEQFF. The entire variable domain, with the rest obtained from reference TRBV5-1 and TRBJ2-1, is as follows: KAGVTQTPRYLIKTRGQQVTLSCSPISGHRSVSWYQQTPGQGLQFLFEYFSETQRNKGNFPGRFSGRQFSNSRSEMNVSTLELGDSALYLCASSLVTSIPLGEQFFGPGTRLTVL.

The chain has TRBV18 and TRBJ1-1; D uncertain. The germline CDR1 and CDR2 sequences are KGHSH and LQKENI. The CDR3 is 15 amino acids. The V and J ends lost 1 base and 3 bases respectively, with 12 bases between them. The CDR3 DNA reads TGTGCCAGCTCACCACGATATGGGAAGGACACTGAAGCTTTCTTT. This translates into CASSPRYGKDTEAFF.

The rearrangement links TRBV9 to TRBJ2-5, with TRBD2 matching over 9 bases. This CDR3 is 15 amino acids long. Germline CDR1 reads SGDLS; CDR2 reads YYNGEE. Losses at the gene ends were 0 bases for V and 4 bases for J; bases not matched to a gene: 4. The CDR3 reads CASSVELAGGETQYF. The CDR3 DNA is TGTGCCAGCAGCGTAGAACTAGCGGGTGGAGAGACCCAGTACTTC.

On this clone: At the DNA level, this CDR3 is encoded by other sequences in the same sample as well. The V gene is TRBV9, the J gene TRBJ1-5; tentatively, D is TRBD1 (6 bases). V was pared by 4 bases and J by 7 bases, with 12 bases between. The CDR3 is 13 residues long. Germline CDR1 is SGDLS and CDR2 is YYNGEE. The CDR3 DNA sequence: TGTGCCAGCAGCCCGGACAGTGACCAGCCCCAGCATTTT. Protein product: CASSPDSDQPQHF.

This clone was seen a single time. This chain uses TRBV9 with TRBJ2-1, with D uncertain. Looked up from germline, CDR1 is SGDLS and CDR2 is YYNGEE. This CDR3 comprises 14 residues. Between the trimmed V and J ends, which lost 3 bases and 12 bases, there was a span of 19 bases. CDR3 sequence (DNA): TGTGCCAGCAGCGAGAGCCCCGCGGCAGGCGGGCAGTTCTTC. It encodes CASSESPAAGGQFF.

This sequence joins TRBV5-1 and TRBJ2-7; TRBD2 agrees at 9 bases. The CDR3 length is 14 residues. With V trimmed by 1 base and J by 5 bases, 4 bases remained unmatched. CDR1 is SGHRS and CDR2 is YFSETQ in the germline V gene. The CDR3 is CASSLQREVNEQYF. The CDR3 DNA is TGCGCCAGCAGCTTGCAGCGGGAGGTGAACGAGCAGTACTTC. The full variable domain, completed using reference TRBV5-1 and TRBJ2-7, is KAGVTQTPRYLIKTRGQQVTLSCSPISGHRSVSWYQQTPGQGLQFLFEYFSETQRNKGNFPGRFSGRQFSNSRSEMNVSTLELGDSALYLCASSLQREVNEQYFGPGTRLTVT.

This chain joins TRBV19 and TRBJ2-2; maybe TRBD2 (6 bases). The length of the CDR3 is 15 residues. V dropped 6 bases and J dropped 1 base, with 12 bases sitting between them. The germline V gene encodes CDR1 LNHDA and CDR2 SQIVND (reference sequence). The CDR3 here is CASRSPGRNTGELFF. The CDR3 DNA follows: TGTGCCAGTAGGTCTCCCGGGAGGAACACCGGGGAGCTGTTTTTT.

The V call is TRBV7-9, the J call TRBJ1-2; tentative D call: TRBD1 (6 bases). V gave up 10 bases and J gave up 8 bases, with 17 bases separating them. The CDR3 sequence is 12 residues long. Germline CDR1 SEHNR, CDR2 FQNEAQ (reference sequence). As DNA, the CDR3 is TGTGCCACGTCATCTCTACAGGGAGGCTACACCTTC. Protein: CATSSLQGGYTF. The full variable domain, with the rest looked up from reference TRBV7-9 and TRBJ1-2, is DTGVSQNPRHKITKRGQNVTFRCDPISEHNRLYWYRQTLGQGPEFLTYFQNEAQLEKSRLLSDRFSAERPKGSFSTLEIQRTEQGDSAMYLCATSSLQGGYTFGSGTRLTVV.

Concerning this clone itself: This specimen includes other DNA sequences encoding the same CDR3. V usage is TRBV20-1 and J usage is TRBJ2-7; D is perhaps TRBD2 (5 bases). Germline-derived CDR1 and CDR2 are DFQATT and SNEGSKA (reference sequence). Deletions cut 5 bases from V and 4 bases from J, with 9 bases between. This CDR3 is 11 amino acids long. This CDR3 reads CSAPSGYEQYF. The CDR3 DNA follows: TGCAGTGCTCCCTCGGGATACGAGCAGTACTTC.

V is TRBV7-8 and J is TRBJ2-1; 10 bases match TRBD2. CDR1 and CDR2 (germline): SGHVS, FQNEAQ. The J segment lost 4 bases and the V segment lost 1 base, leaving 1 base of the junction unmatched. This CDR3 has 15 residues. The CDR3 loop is CASSLVSGGYNEQFF. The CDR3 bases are TGTGCCAGCAGCTTAGTTAGCGGGGGGTACAATGAGCAGTTCTTC. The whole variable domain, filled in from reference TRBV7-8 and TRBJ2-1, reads GAGVSQSPRYKVAKRGQDVALRCDPISGHVSLFWYQQALGQGPEFLTYFQNEAQLDKSGLPSDRFFAERPEGSVSTLKIQRTQQEDSAVYLCASSLVSGGYNEQFFGPGTRLTVL.

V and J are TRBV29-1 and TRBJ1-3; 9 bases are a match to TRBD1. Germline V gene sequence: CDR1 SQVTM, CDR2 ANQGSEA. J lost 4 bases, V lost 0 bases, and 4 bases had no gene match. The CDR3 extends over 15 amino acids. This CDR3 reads CSVEEGTGPGNTIYF. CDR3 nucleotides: TGCAGCGTTGAAGAAGGGACAGGGCCAGGAAACACCATATATTTT. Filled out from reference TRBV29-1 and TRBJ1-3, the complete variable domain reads SAVISQKPSRDICQRGTSLTIQCQVDSQVTMMFWYRQQPGQSLTLIATANQGSEATYESGFVIDKFPISRPNLTFSTLTVSNMSPEDSSIYLCSVEEGTGPGNTIYFGEGSWLTVV.

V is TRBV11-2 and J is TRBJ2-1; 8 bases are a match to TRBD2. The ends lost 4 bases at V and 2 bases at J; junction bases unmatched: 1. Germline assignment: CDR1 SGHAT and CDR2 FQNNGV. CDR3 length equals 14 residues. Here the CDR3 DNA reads TGTGCCAGCAGCTCAGCGGGAGCCTACAATGAGCAGTTCTTC. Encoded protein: CASSSAGAYNEQFF.

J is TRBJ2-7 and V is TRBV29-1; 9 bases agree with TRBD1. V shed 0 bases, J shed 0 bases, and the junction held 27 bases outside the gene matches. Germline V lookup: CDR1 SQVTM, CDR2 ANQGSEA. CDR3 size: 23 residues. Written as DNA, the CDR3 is TGCAGCGTTGAAGACCCCCGGGACAGGGACGTCCGTAGGAGTGAGGTTCACTCCTACGAGCAGTACTTC. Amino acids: CSVEDPRDRDVRRSEVHSYEQYF.

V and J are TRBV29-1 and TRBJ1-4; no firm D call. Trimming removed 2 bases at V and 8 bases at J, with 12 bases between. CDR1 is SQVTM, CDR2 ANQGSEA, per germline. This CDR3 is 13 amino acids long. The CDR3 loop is CSVEIVIGEKLFF. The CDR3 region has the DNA TGCAGCGTTGAAATCGTAATCGGGGAAAAACTGTTTTTT.